This entry concerns a single TCR beta chain. The antigen is unknown. The entry originates in a study of cytomegalovirus exposure and HLA in healthy donors. V gave up 4 bases and J gave up 9 bases, with 15 bases separating them. CDR1 and CDR2 from the germline V gene are MNHEY and SVGAGI. The CDR3 consists of 13 residues. A roughly 120-subject validation cohort, separate from the roughly 670-subject first cohort, supplied the donors. General study findings and limits: Accounts indicate the classifier identified cytomegalovirus status with strong specificity and sensitivity. Rarity marked most TCR sequences, yet some public TCRs occurred in many donors.

TCRdb keeps only in-frame clones here, not all; method: immunoSEQ multiplex PCR. The data show about 280,000 clones, around 85% seen once. The receptor was derived from a woman younger than 30 in good health and CMV-seronegative. This rearrangement joins TRBV6-5 to TRBJ1-2; D gene uncertain. The sequencing input was PBMCs. CDR3 amino acids: CASSLTAVGSYTF. In nucleotides, the CDR3 is TGTGCCAGCAGTTTAACAGCGGTAGGGAGCTACACCTTC.